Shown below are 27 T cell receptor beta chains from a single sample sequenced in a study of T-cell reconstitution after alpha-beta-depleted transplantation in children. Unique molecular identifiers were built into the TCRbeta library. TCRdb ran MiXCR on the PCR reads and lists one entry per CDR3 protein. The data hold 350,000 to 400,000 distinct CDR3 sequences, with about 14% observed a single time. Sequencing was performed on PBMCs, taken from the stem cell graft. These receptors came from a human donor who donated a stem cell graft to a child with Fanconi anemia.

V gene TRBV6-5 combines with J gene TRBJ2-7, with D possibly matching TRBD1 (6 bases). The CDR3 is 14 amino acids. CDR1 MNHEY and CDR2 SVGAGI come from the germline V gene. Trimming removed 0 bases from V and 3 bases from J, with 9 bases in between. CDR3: CASSYSTGGYEQYF. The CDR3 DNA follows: TGTGCCAGCAGTTACTCGACAGGTGGCTACGAGCAGTACTTC.

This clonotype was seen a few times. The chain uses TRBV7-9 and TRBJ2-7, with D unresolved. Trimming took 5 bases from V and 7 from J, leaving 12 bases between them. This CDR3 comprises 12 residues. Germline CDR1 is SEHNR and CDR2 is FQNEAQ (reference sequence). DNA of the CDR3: TGTGCCAGCAGCCCAGACCTCACGGAGCAGTACTTC. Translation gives CASSPDLTEQYF.

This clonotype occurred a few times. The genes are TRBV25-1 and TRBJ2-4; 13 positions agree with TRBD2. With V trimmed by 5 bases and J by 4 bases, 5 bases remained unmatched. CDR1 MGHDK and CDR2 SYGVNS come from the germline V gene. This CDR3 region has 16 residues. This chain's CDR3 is CASSQTSGGGKNIQYF. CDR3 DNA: TGTGCCAGCAGTCAAACTAGCGGGGGGGGGAAAAACATTCAGTACTTC.

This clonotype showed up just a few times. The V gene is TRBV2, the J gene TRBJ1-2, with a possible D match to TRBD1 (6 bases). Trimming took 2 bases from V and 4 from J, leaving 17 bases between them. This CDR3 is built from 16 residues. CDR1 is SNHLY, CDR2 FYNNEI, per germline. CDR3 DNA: TGTGCCAGCAGTGAACAAGGCAGGGGCATTGCCTATGGCTACACCTTC. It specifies CASSEQGRGIAYGYTF.

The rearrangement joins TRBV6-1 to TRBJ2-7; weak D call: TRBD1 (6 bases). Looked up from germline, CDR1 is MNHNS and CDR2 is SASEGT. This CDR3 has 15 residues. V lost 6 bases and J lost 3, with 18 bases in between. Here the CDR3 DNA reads TGTGCCAGCAGGAACTACTTACAGGGCAGCTACGAGCAGTACTTC. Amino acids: CASRNYLQGSYEQYF.

The CDR3 here is CASSPGGQGTEAFF. The CDR3 DNA is TGTGCCAGCTCACCGGGGGGCCAGGGCACTGAAGCTTTCTTT. J is TRBJ1-1 and V is TRBV18; tentative D call: TRBD1 (6 bases). Between the trimmed V and J ends, which lost 3 bases and 4 bases, there was a span of 12 bases. CDR3 length: 14 amino acids. In germline, CDR1 is KGHSH, CDR2 LQKENI.

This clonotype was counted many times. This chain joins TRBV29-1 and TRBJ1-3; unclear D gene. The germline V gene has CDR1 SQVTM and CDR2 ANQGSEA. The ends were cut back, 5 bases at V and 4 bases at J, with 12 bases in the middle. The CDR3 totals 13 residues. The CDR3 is CSVLGNSGNTIYF. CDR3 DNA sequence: TGCAGCGTTTTAGGGAACTCCGGAAACACCATATATTTT.

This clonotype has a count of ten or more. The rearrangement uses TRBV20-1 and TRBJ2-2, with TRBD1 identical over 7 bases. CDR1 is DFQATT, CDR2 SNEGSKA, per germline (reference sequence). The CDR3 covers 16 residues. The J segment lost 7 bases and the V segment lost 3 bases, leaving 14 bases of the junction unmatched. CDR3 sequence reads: CSARTNDRARGGELFF. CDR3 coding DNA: TGCAGTGCTAGGACCAACGACAGGGCGAGAGGCGGGGAGCTGTTTTTT.

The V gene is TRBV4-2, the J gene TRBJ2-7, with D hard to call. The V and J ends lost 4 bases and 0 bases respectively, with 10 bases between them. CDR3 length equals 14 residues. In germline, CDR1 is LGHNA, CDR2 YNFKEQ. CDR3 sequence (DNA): TGTGCCAGCAGCCCTGGGCGCCTCTCCTACGAGCAGTACGTC. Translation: CASSPGRLSYEQYV.

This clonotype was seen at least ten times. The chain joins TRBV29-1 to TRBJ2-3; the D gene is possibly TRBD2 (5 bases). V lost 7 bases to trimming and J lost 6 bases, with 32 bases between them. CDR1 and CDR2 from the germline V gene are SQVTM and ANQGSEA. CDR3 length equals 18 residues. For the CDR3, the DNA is TGCAGCGGGGCCACTCAGAAACACGGCCTGGGTACGGGGGATACGCAGTATTTT. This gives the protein CSGATQKHGLGTGDTQYF.

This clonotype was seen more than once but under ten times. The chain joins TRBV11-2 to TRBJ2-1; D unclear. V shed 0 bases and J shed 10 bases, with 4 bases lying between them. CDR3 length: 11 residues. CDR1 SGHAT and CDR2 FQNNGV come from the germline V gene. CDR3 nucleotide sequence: TGTGCCAGCAGCTTAGACCCCGAGCAGTTCTTC. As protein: CASSLDPEQFF.

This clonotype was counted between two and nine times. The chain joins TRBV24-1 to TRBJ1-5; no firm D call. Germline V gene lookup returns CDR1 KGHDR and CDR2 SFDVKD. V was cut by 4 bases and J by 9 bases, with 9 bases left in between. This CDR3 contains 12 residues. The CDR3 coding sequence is TGTGCCACCAGTGACTCAGTGGGGCCCCAGCATTTT. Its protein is CATSDSVGPQHF.

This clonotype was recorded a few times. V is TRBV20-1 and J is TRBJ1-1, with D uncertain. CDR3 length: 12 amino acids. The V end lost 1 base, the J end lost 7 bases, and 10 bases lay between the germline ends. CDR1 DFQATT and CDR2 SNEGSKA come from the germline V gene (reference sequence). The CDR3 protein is CSARGIWDEAFF. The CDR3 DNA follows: TGCAGTGCTAGAGGAATTTGGGATGAAGCTTTCTTT.

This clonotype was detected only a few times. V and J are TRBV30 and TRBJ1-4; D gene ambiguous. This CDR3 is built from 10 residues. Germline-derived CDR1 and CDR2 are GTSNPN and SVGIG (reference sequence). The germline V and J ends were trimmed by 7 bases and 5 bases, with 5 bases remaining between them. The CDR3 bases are TGTGCCTCCCAAAATGAAAAACTGTTTTTT. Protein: CASQNEKLFF.

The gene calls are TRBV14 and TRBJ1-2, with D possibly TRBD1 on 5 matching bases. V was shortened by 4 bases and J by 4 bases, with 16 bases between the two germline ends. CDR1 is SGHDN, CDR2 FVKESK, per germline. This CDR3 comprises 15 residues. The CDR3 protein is CASSPIGTTVYGYTF. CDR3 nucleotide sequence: TGTGCCAGCAGCCCTATCGGGACGACCGTCTATGGCTACACCTTC.

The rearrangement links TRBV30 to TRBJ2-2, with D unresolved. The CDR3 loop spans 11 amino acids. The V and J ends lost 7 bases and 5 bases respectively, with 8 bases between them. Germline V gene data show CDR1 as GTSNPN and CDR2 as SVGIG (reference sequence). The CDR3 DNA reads TGTGCCTTCTCGCCGACCGGGGAGCTGTTTTTT. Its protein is CAFSPTGELFF.

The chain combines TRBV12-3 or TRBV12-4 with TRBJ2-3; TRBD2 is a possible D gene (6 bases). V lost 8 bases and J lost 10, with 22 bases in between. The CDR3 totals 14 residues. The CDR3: CASEGLSRGVAQYF. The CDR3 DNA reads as TGTGCCAGCGAGGGGTTGTCCCGCGGGGTCGCGCAGTATTTT.

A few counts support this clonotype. The CDR3 region has the DNA TGTGCCACGCGCCGAGCAGGGCTAGAGACCCAGTACTTC. It codes for CATRRAGLETQYF. The gene calls are TRBV27 and TRBJ2-5; D perhaps matches TRBD1 (5 bases). Trimming removed 10 bases from V and 4 bases from J, with 16 bases in between. Germline V CDR1 and CDR2: MNHEY, SMNVEV (reference sequence). The CDR3 length is 13 residues.

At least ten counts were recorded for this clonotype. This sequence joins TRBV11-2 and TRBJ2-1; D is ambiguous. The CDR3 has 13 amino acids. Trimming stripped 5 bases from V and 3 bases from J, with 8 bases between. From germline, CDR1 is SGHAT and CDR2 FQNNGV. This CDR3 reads CASSPRFYNEQFF. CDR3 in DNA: TGTGCCAGCAGCCCGAGGTTCTACAATGAGCAGTTCTTC.

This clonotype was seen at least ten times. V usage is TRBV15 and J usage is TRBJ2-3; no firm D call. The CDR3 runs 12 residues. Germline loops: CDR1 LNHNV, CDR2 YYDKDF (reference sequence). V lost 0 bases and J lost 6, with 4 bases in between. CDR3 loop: CATSRDGDTQYF. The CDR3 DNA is TGTGCCACCAGCAGAGATGGGGATACGCAGTATTTT.

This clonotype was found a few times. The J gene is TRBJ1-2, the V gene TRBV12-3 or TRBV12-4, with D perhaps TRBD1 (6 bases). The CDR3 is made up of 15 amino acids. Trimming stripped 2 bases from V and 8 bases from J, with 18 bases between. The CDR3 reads CASSLRDKGDDGYTF. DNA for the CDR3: TGTGCCAGCAGTTTACGGGACAAGGGGGATGACGGCTACACCTTC.

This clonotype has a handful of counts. The CDR3 spells CASSLILYNEQFF. The CDR3 nucleotides read TGTGCCAGCAGCTTAATCTTGTACAATGAGCAGTTCTTC. The chain carries TRBV11-2 and TRBJ2-1, with D hard to call. The germline V gene encodes CDR1 SGHAT and CDR2 FQNNGV. V lost 2 bases and J 4 bases, leaving 6 bases between the germline ends. This CDR3 has 13 residues.

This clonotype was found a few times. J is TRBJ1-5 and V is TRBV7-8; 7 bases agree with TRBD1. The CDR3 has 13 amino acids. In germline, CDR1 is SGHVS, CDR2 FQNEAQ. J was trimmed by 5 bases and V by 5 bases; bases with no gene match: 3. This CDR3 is CASSIQGDQPQHF. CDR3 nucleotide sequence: TGTGCCAGCAGCATTCAGGGGGATCAGCCCCAGCATTTT.

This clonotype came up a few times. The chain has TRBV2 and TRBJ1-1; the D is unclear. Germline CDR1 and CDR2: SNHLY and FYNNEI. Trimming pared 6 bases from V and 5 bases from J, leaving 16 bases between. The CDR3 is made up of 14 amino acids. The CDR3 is CASRERVSVTEAFF. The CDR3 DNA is TGTGCCAGCAGAGAAAGGGTGAGCGTGACTGAAGCTTTCTTT.

The CDR3, as DNA: TGCGCCAGCAGCGGGGCAGGGGAGACCCAGTACTTC. This translates into CASSGAGETQYF. The chain employs TRBV5-1 and TRBJ2-5, with a tentative D call TRBD1 (5 bases). CDR1 is SGHRS, CDR2 YFSETQ, per germline. V gave up 4 bases and J gave up 5 bases, with 9 bases separating them. The CDR3 spans 12 residues.

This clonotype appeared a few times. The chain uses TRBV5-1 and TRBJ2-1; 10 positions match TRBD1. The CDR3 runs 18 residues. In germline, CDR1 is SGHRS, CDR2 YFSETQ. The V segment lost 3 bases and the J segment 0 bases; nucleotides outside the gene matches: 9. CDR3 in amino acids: CASSSGTGAGNSYNEQFF. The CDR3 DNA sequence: TGCGCCAGCAGCTCTGGGACAGGGGCCGGCAACTCCTACAATGAGCAGTTCTTC.

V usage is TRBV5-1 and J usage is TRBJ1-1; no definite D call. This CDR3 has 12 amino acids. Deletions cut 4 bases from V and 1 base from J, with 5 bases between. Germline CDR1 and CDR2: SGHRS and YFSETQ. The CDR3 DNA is TGCGCCAGCAGCACAGCGAACACTGAAGCTTTCTTT. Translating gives CASSTANTEAFF.